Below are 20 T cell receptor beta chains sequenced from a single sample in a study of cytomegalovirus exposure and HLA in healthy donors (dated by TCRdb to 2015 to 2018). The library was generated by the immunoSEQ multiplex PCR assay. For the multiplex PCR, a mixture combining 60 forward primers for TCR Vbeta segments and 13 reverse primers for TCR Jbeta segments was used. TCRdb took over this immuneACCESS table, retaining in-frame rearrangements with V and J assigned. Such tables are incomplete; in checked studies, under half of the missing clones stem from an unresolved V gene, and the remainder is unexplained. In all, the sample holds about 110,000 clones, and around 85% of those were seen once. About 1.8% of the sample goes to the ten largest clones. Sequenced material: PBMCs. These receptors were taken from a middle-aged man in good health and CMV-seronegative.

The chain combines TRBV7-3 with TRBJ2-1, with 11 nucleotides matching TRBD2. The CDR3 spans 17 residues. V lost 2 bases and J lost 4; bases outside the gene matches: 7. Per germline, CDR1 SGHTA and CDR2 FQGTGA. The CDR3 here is CASSLVVAGGGYNEQFF. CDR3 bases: TGTGCCAGCAGCTTAGTGGTAGCGGGGGGGGGTTACAATGAGCAGTTCTTC.

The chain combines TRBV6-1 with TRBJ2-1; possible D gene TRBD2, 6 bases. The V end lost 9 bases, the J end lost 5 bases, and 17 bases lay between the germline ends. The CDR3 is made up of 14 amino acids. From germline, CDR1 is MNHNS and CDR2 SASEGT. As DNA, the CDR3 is TGTGCCAGTCTCCCGGGACTGACACACAATGAGCAGTTCTTC. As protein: CASLPGLTHNEQFF.

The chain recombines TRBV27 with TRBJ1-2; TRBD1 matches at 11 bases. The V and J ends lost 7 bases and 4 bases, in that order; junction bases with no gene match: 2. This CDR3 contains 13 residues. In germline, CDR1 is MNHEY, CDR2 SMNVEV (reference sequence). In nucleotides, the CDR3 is TGTGCCAGCACGGGACAGGGGGGCTATGGCTACACCTTC. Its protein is CASTGQGGYGYTF.

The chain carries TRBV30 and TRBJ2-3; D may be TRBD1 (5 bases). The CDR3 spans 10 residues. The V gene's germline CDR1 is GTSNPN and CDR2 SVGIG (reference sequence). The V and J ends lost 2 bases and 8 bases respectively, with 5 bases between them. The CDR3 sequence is CAWSQGTQYF. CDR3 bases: TGTGCCTGGAGTCAGGGTACGCAGTATTTT.

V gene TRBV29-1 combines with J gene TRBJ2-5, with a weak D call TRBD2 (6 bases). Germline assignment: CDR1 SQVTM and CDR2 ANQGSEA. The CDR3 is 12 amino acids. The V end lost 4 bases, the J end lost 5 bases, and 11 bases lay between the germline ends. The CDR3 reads CSVGGDLETQYF. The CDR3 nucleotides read TGCAGCGTTGGGGGGGACCTGGAGACCCAGTACTTC.

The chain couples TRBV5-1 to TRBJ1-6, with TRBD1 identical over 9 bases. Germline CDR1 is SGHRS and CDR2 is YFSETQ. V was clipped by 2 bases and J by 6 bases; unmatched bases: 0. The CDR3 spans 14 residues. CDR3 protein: CASSLQGANSPLHF. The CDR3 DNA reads TGCGCCAGCAGCTTACAGGGGGCTAATTCACCCCTCCACTTT.

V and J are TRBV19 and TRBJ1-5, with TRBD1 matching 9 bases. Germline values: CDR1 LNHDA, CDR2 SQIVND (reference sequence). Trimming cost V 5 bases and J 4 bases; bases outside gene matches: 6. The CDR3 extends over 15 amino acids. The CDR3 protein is CASSWTGVGNQPQHF. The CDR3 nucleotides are TGTGCCAGTAGTTGGACAGGGGTCGGGAATCAGCCCCAGCATTTT.

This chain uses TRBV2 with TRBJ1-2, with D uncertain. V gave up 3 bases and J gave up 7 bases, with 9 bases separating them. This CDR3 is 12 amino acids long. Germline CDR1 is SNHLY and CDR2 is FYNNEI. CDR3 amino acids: CASSERIAGYTF. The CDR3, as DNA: TGTGCCAGCAGTGAGCGAATTGCTGGCTACACCTTC.

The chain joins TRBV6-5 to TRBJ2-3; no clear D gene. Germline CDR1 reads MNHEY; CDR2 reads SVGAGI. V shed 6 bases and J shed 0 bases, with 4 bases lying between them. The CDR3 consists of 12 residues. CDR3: CASSPSTDTQYF. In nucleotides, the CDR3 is TGTGCCAGCAGCCCTAGCACAGATACGCAGTATTTT.

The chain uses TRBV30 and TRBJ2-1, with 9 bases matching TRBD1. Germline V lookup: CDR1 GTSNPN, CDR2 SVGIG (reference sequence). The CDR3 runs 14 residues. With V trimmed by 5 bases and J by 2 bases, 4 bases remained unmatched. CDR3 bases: TGTGCCTGGCAGGGACAGGGAACCTACAATGAGCAGTTCTTC. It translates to CAWQGQGTYNEQFF.

The CDR3: CASSGYGQGNQPQHF. In DNA, the CDR3 is TGTGCCAGCAGTGGATATGGTCAGGGCAATCAGCCCCAGCATTTT. The chain couples TRBV2 to TRBJ1-5; D gene unclear. This CDR3 is built from 15 residues. The V gene's germline CDR1 is SNHLY and CDR2 FYNNEI. Trimming took off 4 bases at V and 2 bases at J, with 12 bases between the two ends. Full variable domain (rest looked up from reference TRBV2 and TRBJ1-5): EPEVTQTPSHQVTQMGQEVILRCVPISNHLYFYWYRQILGQKVEFLVSFYNNEISEKSEIFDDQFSVERPDGSNFTLKIRSTKLEDSAMYFCASSGYGQGNQPQHFGDGTRLSIL.

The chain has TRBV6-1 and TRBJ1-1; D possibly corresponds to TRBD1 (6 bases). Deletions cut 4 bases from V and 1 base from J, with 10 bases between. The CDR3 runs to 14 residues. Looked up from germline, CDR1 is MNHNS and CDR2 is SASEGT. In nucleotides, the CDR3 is TGTGCCAGCAGTGGGACAGCTTGGAACACTGAAGCTTTCTTT. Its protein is CASSGTAWNTEAFF.

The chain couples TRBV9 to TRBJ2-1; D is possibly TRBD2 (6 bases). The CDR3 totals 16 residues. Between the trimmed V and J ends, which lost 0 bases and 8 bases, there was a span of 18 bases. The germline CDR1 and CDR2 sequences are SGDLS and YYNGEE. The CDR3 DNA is TGTGCCAGCAGCGTAGGAGGCTCGGTGTGGGGGGATGAGCAGTTCTTC. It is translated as CASSVGGSVWGDEQFF.

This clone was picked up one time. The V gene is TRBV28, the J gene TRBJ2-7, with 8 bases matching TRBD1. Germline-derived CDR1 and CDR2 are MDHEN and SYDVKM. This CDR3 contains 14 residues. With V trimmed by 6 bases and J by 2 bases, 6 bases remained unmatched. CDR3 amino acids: CASRRTGLPYEQYF. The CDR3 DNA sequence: TGTGCCAGCAGGAGGACAGGGTTGCCCTACGAGCAGTACTTC. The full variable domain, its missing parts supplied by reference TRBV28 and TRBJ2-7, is DVKVTQSSRYLVKRTGEKVFLECVQDMDHENMFWYRQDPGLGLRLIYFSYDVKMKEKGDIPEGYSVSREKKERFSLILESASTNQTSMYLCASRRTGLPYEQYFGPGTRLTVT.

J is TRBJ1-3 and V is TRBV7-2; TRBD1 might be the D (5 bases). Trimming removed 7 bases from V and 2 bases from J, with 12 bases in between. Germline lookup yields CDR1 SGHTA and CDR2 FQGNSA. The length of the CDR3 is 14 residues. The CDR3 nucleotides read TGTGCCAGCACCCGGGGGGGGGCTGGAAACACCATATATTTT. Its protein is CASTRGGAGNTIYF.

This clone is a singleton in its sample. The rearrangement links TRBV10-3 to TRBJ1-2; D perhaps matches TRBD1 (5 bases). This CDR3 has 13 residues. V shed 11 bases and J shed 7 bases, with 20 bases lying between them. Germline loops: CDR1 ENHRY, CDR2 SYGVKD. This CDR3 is CAFLGEGLGGYTF. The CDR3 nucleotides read TGTGCCTTCTTAGGGGAAGGGCTGGGTGGCTACACCTTC.

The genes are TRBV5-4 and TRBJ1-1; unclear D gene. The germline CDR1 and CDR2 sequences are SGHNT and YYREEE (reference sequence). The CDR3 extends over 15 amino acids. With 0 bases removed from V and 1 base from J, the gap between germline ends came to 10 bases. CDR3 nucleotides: TGTGCCAGCAGCTTGGGAGGGATAGGGAACACTGAAGCTTTCTTT. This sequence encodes CASSLGGIGNTEAFF.

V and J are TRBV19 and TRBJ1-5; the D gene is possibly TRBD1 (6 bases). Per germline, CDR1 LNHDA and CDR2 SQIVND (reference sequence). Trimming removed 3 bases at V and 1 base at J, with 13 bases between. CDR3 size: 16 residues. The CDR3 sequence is CASSIPDRRSNQPQHF. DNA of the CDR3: TGTGCCAGTAGTATTCCTGACAGGCGGAGCAATCAGCCCCAGCATTTT.

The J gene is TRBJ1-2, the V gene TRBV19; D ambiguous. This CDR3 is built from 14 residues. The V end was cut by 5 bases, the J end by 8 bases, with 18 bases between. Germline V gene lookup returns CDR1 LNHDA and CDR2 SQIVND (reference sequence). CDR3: CASSQSAGSGGYTF. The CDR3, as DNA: TGTGCCAGTAGTCAGTCCGCTGGTTCAGGAGGCTACACCTTC.

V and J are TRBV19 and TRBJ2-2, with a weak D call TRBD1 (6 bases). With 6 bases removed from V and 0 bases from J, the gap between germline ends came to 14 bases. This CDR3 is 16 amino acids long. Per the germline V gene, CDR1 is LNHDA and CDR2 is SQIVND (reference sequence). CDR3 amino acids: CASRGRGPSNTGELFF. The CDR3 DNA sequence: TGTGCCAGTAGGGGCAGGGGCCCTTCGAACACCGGGGAGCTGTTTTTT. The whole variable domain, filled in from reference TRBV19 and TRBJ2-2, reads DGGITQSPKYLFRKEGQNVTLSCEQNLNHDAMYWYRQDPGQGLRLIYYSQIVNDFQKGDIAEGYSVSREKKESFPLTVTSAQKNPTAFYLCASRGRGPSNTGELFFGEGSRLTVL.